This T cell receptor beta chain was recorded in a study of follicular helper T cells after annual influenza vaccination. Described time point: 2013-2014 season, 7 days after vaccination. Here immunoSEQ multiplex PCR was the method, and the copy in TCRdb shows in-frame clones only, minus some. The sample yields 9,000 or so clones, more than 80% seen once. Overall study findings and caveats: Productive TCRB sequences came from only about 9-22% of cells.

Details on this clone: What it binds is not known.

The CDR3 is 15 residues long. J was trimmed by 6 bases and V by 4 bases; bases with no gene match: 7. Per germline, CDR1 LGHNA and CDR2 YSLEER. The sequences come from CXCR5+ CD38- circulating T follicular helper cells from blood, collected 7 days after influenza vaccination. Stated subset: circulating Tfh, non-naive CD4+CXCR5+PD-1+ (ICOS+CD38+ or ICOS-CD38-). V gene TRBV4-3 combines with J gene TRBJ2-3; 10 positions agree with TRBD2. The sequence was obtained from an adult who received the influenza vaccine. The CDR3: CASSLWSGGEDTQYF. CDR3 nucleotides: TGCGCCAGCAGCCTGTGGAGCGGGGGGGAGGATACGCAGTATTTT.